The clone carrying this T cell receptor beta chain was counted a few times. Followed longitudinally, the Seattle patients had been enrolled during active infection. These data originate in a study of blood T cell repertoires in COVID-19. Study background: The United States, Italy and Spain supplied acute and convalescent COVID-19 samples. The analysed material was cDNA or gDNA that came from T cells, B-cell-depleted T cells, or PBMCs.

Authors' processing steps: How many nucleated cells were present was estimated from reference gene primer amplification. The table came from immunoSEQ multiplex PCR; TCRdb's copy has only in-frame clones and leaves some out. V and J calls and clone size are as listed in that table; D and trimming were resolved from the DNA. The data show about 110,000 clones, over 65% seen once. From germline, CDR1 is MNHEY and CDR2 SVGEGT. With 3 bases clipped from V and 8 bases from J, the junction kept 6 bases outside the gene matches. The CDR3 covers 13 residues. This TCR derives from an elderly man with COVID-19, enrolled during active disease. The sequenced material came from peripheral blood. The V gene is TRBV6-2 or TRBV6-3, the J gene TRBJ1-1, with 7 bases that match TRBD1. CDR3 region: CASSYGMDREAFF. In DNA, the CDR3 is TGTGCCAGCAGTTATGGAATGGACAGGGAAGCTTTCTTT.